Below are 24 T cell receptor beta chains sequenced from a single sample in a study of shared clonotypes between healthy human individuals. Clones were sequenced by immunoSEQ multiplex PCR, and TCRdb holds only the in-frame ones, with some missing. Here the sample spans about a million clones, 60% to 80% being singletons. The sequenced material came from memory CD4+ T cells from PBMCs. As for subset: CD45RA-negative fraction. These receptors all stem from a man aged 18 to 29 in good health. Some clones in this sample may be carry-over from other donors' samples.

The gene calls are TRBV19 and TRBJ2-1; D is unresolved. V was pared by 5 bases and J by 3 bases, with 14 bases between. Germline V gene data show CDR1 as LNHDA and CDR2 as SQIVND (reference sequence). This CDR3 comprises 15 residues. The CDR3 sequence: CASSQGTTLYNEQFF. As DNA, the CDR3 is TGTGCCAGTAGTCAAGGTACGACACTCTACAATGAGCAGTTCTTC.

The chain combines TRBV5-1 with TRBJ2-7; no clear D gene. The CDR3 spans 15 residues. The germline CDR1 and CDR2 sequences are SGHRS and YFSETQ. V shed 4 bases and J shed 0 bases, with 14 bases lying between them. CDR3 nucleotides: TGCGCCAGCAGCGTACGTTCCCCTCGCTCCTACGAGCAGTACTTC. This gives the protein CASSVRSPRSYEQYF.

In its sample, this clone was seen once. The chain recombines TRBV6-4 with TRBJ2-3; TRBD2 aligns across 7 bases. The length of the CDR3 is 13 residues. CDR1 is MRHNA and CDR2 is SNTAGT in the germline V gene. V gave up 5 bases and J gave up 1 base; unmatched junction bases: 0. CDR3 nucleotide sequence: TGTGCCAGCAGTACTAGCGGCACAGATACGCAGTATTTT. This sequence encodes CASSTSGTDTQYF.

CDR3 sequence reads: CSVEGTSGNTDTQYF. The CDR3 nucleotides read TGCAGCGTTGAAGGGACTAGCGGAAACACAGATACGCAGTATTTT. The rearrangement uses TRBV29-1 and TRBJ2-3, with 10 bases matching TRBD2. Germline V CDR1 and CDR2: SQVTM, ANQGSEA. The V gene end was trimmed by 1 base and the J gene end by 2 bases; junction bases not matched to a gene: 3. The CDR3 covers 15 residues.

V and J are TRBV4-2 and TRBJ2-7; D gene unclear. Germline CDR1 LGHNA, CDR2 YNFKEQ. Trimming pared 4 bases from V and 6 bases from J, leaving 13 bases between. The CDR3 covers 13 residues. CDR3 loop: CASSLRIGSEQYF. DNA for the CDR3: TGTGCCAGCAGCCTGCGGATCGGGTCCGAGCAGTACTTC.

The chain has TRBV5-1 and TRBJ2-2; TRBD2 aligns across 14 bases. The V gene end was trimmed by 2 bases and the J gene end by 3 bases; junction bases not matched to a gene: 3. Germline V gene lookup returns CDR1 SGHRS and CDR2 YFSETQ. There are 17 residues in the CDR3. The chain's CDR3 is CASSFRLAGGYTGELFF. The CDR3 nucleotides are TGCGCCAGCAGCTTCAGACTAGCGGGAGGGTACACCGGGGAGCTGTTTTTT.

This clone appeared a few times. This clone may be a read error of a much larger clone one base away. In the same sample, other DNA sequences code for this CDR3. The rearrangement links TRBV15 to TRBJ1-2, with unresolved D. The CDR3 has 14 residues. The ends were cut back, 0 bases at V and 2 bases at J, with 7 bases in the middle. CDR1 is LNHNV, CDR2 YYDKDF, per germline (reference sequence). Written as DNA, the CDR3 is TGTGCCACCAGCAGAGATACGGGGAACTATGGCTACACCTTC. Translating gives CATSRDTGNYGYTF.

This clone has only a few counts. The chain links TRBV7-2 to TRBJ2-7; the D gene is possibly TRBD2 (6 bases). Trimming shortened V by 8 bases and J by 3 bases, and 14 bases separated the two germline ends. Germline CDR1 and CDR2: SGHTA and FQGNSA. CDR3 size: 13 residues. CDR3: CASGRSDDYEQYF. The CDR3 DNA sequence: TGTGCCAGCGGGAGGTCGGACGACTACGAGCAGTACTTC.

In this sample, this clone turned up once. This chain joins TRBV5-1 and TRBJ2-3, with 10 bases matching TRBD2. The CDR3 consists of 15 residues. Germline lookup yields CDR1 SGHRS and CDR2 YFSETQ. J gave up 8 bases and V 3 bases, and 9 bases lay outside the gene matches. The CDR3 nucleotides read TGCGCCAGCAGCTCGGTTACTAGCGGGGTCGGTACGCAGTATTTT. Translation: CASSSVTSGVGTQYF.

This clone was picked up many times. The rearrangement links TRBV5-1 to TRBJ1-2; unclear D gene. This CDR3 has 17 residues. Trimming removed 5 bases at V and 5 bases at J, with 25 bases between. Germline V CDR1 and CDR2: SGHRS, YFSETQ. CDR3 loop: CASRTNSGSTYQYGYTF. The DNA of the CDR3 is TGCGCCAGCAGGACCAACTCGGGGTCAACCTACCAATATGGCTACACCTTC.

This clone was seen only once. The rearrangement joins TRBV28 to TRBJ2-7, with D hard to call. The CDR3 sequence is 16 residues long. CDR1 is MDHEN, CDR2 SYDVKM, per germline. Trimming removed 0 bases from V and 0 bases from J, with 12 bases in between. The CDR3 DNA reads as TGTGCCAGCAGTTTATGGGAGTCGTCAAGCTCCTACGAGCAGTACTTC. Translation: CASSLWESSSSYEQYF.

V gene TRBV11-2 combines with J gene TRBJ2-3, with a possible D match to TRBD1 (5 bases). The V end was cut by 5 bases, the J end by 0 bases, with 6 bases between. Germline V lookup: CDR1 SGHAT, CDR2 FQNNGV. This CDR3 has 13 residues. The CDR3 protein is CASSQGSTDTQYF. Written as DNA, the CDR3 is TGTGCCAGCAGCCAGGGCAGCACAGATACGCAGTATTTT.

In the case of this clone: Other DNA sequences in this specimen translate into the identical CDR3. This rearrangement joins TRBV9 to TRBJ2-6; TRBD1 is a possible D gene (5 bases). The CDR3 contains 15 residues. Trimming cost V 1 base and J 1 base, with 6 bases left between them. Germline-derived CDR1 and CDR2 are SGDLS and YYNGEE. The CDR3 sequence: CASSVQGSGANVLTF. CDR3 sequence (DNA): TGTGCCAGCAGCGTACAGGGTTCTGGGGCCAACGTCCTGACTTTC.

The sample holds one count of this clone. The CDR3 sequence is CASSLTGDNQPQHF. CDR3 DNA sequence: TGCGCCAGCAGCCTGACAGGGGACAATCAGCCCCAGCATTTT. The V gene is TRBV5-1, the J gene TRBJ1-5; TRBD1 matches at 8 bases. The CDR3 covers 14 residues. From germline, CDR1 is SGHRS and CDR2 YFSETQ. The trim removed 4 bases at V and 3 bases at J, leaving 3 bases unmatched.

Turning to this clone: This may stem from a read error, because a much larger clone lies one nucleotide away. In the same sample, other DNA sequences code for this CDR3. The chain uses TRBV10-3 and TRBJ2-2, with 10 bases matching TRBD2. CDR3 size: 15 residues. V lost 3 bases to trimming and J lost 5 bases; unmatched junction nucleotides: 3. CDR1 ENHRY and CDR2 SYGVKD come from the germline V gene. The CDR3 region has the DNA TGTGCCATCAGTGAACTAGCGGGACGGACCGGGGAGCTGTTTTTT. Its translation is CAISELAGRTGELFF.

CDR3 region: CASSLEPSGIGNEQYF. DNA for the CDR3: TGTGCCAGCAGCTTAGAGCCTAGCGGGATCGGGAACGAGCAGTACTTC. J is TRBJ2-7 and V is TRBV11-1, with 9 bases matching TRBD2. J lost 5 bases, V lost 1 base, and 9 bases had no gene match. The CDR3 sequence is 16 residues long. Germline V gives CDR1 SGHAT, CDR2 FQDESV (reference sequence). Combining the CDR3 with reference TRBV11-1 and TRBJ2-7 gives the whole variable domain EAEVAQSPRYKITEKSQAVAFWCDPISGHATLYWYRQILGQGPELLVQFQDESVVDDSQLPKDRFSAERLKGVDSTLKIQPAELGDSAMYLCASSLEPSGIGNEQYFGPGTRLTVT.

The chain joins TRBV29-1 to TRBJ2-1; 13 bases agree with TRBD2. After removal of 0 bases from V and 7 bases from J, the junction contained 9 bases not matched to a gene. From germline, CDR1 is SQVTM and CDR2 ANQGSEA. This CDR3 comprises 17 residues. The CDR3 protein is CSVEDGGLAGISNEQFF. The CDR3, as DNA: TGCAGCGTTGAAGATGGGGGACTAGCGGGAATCTCTAATGAGCAGTTCTTC.

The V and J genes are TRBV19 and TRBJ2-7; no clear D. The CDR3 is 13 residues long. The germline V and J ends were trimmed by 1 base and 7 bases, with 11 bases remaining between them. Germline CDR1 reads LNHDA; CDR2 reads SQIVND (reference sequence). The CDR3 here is CASSIVAQSEQYF. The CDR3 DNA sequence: TGTGCCAGTAGTATAGTGGCCCAGTCGGAGCAGTACTTC.

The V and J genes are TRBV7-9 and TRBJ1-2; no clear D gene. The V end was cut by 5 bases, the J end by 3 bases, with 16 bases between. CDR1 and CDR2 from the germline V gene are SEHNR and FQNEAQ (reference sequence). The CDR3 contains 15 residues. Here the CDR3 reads CASSIGFTVDYGYTF. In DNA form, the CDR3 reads TGTGCCAGCAGCATAGGGTTTACTGTCGACTATGGCTACACCTTC.

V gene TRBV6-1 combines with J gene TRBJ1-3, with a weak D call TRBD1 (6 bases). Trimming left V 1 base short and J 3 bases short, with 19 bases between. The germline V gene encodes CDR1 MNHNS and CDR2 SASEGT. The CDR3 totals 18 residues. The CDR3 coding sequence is TGTGCCAGCAGTGAAGTCTGGGGGGCCGGGACACTTGGAAACACCATATATTTT. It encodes CASSEVWGAGTLGNTIYF.

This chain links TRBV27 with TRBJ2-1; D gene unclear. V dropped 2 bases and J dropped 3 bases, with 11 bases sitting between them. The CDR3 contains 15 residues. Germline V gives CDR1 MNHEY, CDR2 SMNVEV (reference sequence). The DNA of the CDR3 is TGTGCCAGCAGTTTAAGGTTGGGCCGCTACAATGAGCAGTTCTTC. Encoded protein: CASSLRLGRYNEQFF.

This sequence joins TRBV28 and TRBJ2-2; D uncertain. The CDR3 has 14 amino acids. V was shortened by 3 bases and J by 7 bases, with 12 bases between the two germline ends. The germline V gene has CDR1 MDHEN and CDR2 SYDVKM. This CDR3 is CASSFDWLGGELFF. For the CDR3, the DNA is TGTGCCAGCAGTTTTGACTGGCTGGGCGGGGAGCTGTTTTTT.

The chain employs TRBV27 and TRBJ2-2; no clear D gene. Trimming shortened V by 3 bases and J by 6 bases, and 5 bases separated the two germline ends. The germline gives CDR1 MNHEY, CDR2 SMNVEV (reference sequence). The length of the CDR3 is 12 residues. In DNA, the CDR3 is TGTGCCAGCAGTTTCTACCCCGGGGAGCTGTTTTTT. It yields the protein CASSFYPGELFF.

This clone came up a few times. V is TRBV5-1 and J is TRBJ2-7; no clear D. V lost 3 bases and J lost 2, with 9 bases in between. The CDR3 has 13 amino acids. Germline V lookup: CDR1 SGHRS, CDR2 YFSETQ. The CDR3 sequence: CASSYGFPYEQYF. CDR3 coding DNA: TGCGCCAGCAGCTACGGGTTTCCCTACGAGCAGTACTTC.